The rows below give T cell receptor beta chains drawn from one sample of a study of shared clonotypes between healthy human individuals. Libraries were prepared by immunoSEQ multiplex PCR; TCRdb keeps only in-frame clonotypes and omits some of them. The sample comprises around 690,000 clones, less than 95% of which are singletons, and 30% to 40% rests with the top ten. The sequencing input was memory CD8+ T cells from PBMCs. The source of these receptors is a man younger than 35 in good health. Some clones in this sample may be carry-over from other donors' samples. CDR3s include the opening cysteine and the closing phenylalanine or tryptophan. D genes are given only for firm matches. Clone size is stated in some rows and not others, as once, few, many or a class when expanded.

abundance,v_gene,j_gene,d_gene,CDR3nt,CDR3aa
.,TRBV10-3,TRBJ1-1,.,TGTGCCATCAGTGTCGGCCTGAACACTGAAGCTTTCTTT,CAISVGLNTEAFF
.,TRBV2,TRBJ2-3,.,TGTGCCAGCGAGGGCACAAGGGATACGCAGTATTTT,CASEGTRDTQYF
.,TRBV19,TRBJ2-1,.,TGTGCCAGTAGTATCCGAGGGGGAGGGCCCGTCAATGAGCAGTTCTTC,CASSIRGGGPVNEQFF
few,TRBV29-1,TRBJ1-1,.,TGCAGCGTTTTCGGGACTGAAGCTTTCTTT,CSVFGTEAFF
.,TRBV2,TRBJ1-5,.,TGTGCCAGCACCCAAACCAGGGCTTTGAGACCCCAGCATTTT,CASTQTRALRPQHF
.,TRBV25-1,TRBJ1-1,.,TGTGCCAGCAGTGTTCTACAGGCGACGGGAGCTTTCTTT,CASSVLQATGAFF
.,TRBV2,TRBJ2-7,TRBD1,TGTGCCAGCAGCGTCCCGGGGAGCGACAGGGTCGGGACCGAGCAGTACTTC,CASSVPGSDRVGTEQYF
.,TRBV6-5,TRBJ2-7,.,TGTGCCAGCAGTTACTCGATGTTTGGTGAGCAGTACTTC,CASSYSMFGEQYF
.,TRBV28,TRBJ1-4,.,TGTGCCAGCAGTAAACAGGGTACTAATGAAAAACTGTTTTTT,CASSKQGTNEKLFF
.,TRBV9,TRBJ2-7,.,TGTGCCAGCAGCGTAGTCCCAGGTTCCTACGAGCAGTACTTC,CASSVVPGSYEQYF
.,TRBV28,TRBJ1-5,.,TGTGCCAGCAGTCCAGAGGGTAGCAATCAGCCCCAGCATTTT,CASSPEGSNQPQHF
.,TRBV28,TRBJ1-2,.,TGTGCCAGCAGCTCCTCCCTTTTAGGATCTAACTATGGCTACACCTTC,CASSSSLLGSNYGYTF
.,TRBV6-1,TRBJ2-7,.,TGTGCCAGCAGTGATCGTCGTGAGCAGTACTTC,CASSDRREQYF
.,TRBV7-7,TRBJ2-5,TRBD2,TGTGCCAGCAGTCATCCTCAGGGAGGGGAGACCCAGTACTTC,CASSHPQGGETQYF
.,TRBV7-9,TRBJ2-5,TRBD2,TGTGCCAGCACATTAAGAATAGGACTAGCGGGACCGGGAGAGACCCAGTACTTC,CASTLRIGLAGPGETQYF
.,TRBV19,TRBJ1-2,TRBD1,TGTGCCAGTAGTAGCGGACAGGGGGACTATGGCTACACCTTC,CASSSGQGDYGYTF
.,TRBV6-5,TRBJ1-2,TRBD1,TGTGCCAGCAGTTCCGGACAGGGAACTGGCTACACCTTC,CASSSGQGTGYTF
.,TRBV11-1,TRBJ1-4,.,TGTGCCAGCAGCTCGGCCTTCGGACAGTCTGAAAAACTGTTTTTT,CASSSAFGQSEKLFF
.,TRBV19,TRBJ2-7,TRBD1,TGTGCCAGTAGTCAGGGGGCACGGGTCGAGCAGTACTTC,CASSQGARVEQYF
.,TRBV7-2,TRBJ1-3,.,TGTGCCAGCAGCTTAGGCCTCTCTGGAAACACCATATATTTT,CASSLGLSGNTIYF
.,TRBV27,TRBJ2-7,.,TGTGCCAGCAGTATGGGACCTTCTAACTACGAGCAGTACTTC,CASSMGPSNYEQYF
.,TRBV29-1,TRBJ2-7,.,TGCAGCGTTTCTGACGGCTACGAGCAGTACTTC,CSVSDGYEQYF
.,TRBV6-5,TRBJ2-7,TRBD1,TGTGCCAGCAGTTACGACAGGGCCGCTCGGGAGCAGTACTTC,CASSYDRAAREQYF
.,TRBV27,TRBJ1-1,.,TGTGCCAGCAGTTTAGGTGTTTCGAACACTGAAGCTTTCTTT,CASSLGVSNTEAFF
.,TRBV28,TRBJ2-7,.,TGTGCCAGCAGTTGGGGTAGCGAGCAGTACTTC,CASSWGSEQYF
.,TRBV7-9,TRBJ2-1,.,TGTGCCAGCAGGGCTTTGGAGGACGATGAGCAGTTCTTC,CASRALEDDEQFF
.,TRBV7-9,TRBJ1-3,TRBD1,TGTGCCAGCAGCTCTAACCTTCAACAGGGGTGGGGAAACACCATATATTTT,CASSSNLQQGWGNTIYF
.,TRBV7-3,TRBJ2-7,TRBD1,TGTGCCAGCAGCTTAGTGGGACAGGGCGTCCACGAGCAGTACTTC,CASSLVGQGVHEQYF
once,TRBV11-2,TRBJ2-3,TRBD1,TGTGCCACCGACAACCTGCCCTTTACAGGGGGCTTCGGCACAGATACGCAGTATTTT,CATDNLPFTGGFGTDTQYF
.,TRBV4-3,TRBJ1-1,.,TGCGCCAGCAGCCCCGGGACCGGGAACACTGAAGCTTTCTTT,CASSPGTGNTEAFF
.,TRBV7-9,TRBJ2-7,.,TGTGCCAGCAGCCCCCAGATGGATGGATACGAGCAGTACTTC,CASSPQMDGYEQYF
.,TRBV6-5,TRBJ2-2,TRBD2,TGTGCCAGCAGTTACCGCGGGAGGGTTGTCACCGGGGAGCTGTTTTTT,CASSYRGRVVTGELFF
.,TRBV9,TRBJ2-7,TRBD2,TGTGCCAGCAGCCCCGGACTAGCGGGAGGGCCGAGATACGAGCAGTACTTC,CASSPGLAGGPRYEQYF
.,TRBV27,TRBJ2-3,TRBD2,TGTGCCAGCATAGCGGGGTCCACAGATACGCAGTATTTT,CASIAGSTDTQYF
.,TRBV27,TRBJ2-5,TRBD2,TGTGCCAGCAGTCCGCTAGCGGGAGGGCTCCAAGAGACCCAGTACTTC,CASSPLAGGLQETQYF
.,TRBV27,TRBJ2-6,.,TGTGCCAGCAGTGTCGCCGGATACCGCTCTGGGGCCAACGTCCTGACTTTC,CASSVAGYRSGANVLTF
.,TRBV6-5,TRBJ2-7,.,TGTGCCAGCAGCCTAGGAGATCTAGGGTACTACGAGCAGTACTTC,CASSLGDLGYYEQYF
.,TRBV6-5,TRBJ2-7,.,TGTGCCAGCATTTGGCGGCACGAGCAGTACTTC,CASIWRHEQYF
.,TRBV2,TRBJ2-3,.,TGTGCCAGCAGTGTAGTTACAGGTCCGGGTGCGGATACGCAGTATTTT,CASSVVTGPGADTQYF
.,TRBV27,TRBJ2-1,.,TGTGCCAGCAGTTCCTCTAATGAGCAGTTCTTC,CASSSSNEQFF
.,TRBV27,TRBJ1-5,.,TGTGCCAGCAGTTTATTGGCAGGGAGAAATCAGCCCCAGCATTTT,CASSLLAGRNQPQHF
.,TRBV7-2,TRBJ2-7,.,TGTGCCAGCAGCTTATCGGGTTATAGGGCCTCCTACGAGCAGTACTTC,CASSLSGYRASYEQYF
.,TRBV6-1,TRBJ1-1,TRBD1,TGTGCCAGCAGGACGACAGGGGGGAACACTGAAGCTTTCTTT,CASRTTGGNTEAFF
once,TRBV7-3,TRBJ2-3,.,TGTGCCAGCAGCCCCGATGGAGGGGAAGATACGCAGTATTTT,CASSPDGGEDTQYF
.,TRBV7-9,TRBJ1-2,TRBD1,TGTGCCAGCAGCTTAAGCGAGGGGGCTCACTATGGCTACACCTTC,CASSLSEGAHYGYTF
.,TRBV19,TRBJ2-2,.,TGTGCCAGTAGTATTAGGCGGGATCAGGCCGGGGAGCTGTTTTTT,CASSIRRDQAGELFF
.,TRBV30,TRBJ2-1,TRBD2,TGTGCCTGGAGCGATGCGACTAGCGGGAGAAGGGTTGAGCAGTTCTTC,CAWSDATSGRRVEQFF
once,TRBV7-9,TRBJ2-1,TRBD2,TGTGCCAGCAGCTTAGGGGCGGGAGGGCCGATGAATGAGCAGTTCTTC,CASSLGAGGPMNEQFF
.,TRBV9,TRBJ2-1,TRBD2,TGTGCCAGCAGCGACTCACCCAATAGCGGGAGGTTCTACAATGAGCAGTTCTTC,CASSDSPNSGRFYNEQFF
.,TRBV29-1,TRBJ2-7,TRBD1,TGCAGCATACGGACAGGGGCCAACGAGCAGTACTTC,CSIRTGANEQYF
.,TRBV18,TRBJ2-1,TRBD2,TGTGCCAGCTCACCACCGACTAGCGGTCGGCCAACTTACAATGAGCAGTTCTTC,CASSPPTSGRPTYNEQFF
.,TRBV19,TRBJ1-1,.,TGTGCCAGTAGTATAAAGAACAGGGCGAGCACTGAAGCTTTCTTT,CASSIKNRASTEAFF
once,TRBV10-1,TRBJ1-5,.,TGCGCCAGCAGTCCGACTTTTAAAAAAGGCAATCAGCCCCAGCATTTT,CASSPTFKKGNQPQHF
.,TRBV4-1,TRBJ1-1,.,TGCGCCAGCAGCCGAGTTGGTGGGGTCGGGAACACTGAAGCTTTCTTT,CASSRVGGVGNTEAFF
.,TRBV7-9,TRBJ1-3,.,TGTGCCAGCAGCTTAGAGGTTATGGCGTACTCTGGAAACACCATATATTTT,CASSLEVMAYSGNTIYF
.,TRBV7-9,TRBJ2-3,TRBD2,TGTGCCAGCAGCTTAACTAGCGGGAAGGGCGCAGATACGCAGTATTTT,CASSLTSGKGADTQYF
.,TRBV27,TRBJ1-1,.,TGTGCCAGCCACCCGGAATTCAGGAGGCCCCGACCGAACACTGAAGCTTTCTTT,CASHPEFRRPRPNTEAFF
.,TRBV9,TRBJ2-1,TRBD2,TGTGCCAGCAGCGATAGCGGGACCTCCTACAATGAGCAGTTCTTC,CASSDSGTSYNEQFF
.,TRBV11-1,TRBJ2-5,.,TGTGCCAGCAGCCAGACGAGTGGCAGGAATGAGACCCAGTACTTC,CASSQTSGRNETQYF
.,TRBV9,TRBJ2-1,.,TGTGCCAGCAGCGTATATACTAGCTACAATGAGCAGTTCTTC,CASSVYTSYNEQFF